These 17 T cell receptor beta chains were sequenced from one sample in a study of cytomegalovirus exposure and HLA in healthy donors. 13 Jbeta primers and 60 Vbeta primers were used for the PCR. The data were produced by immunoSEQ multiplex PCR, yet TCRdb's version contains in-frame clones alone and is incomplete. The profile shows around 91,000 clones, 64% of them singletons. The sample taken for sequencing was PBMCs. All receptors come from a man aged 55-75 years in good health and CMV-seronegative.

This rearrangement joins TRBV2 to TRBJ2-5; 8 positions agree with TRBD2. The J segment lost 1 base and the V segment lost 0 bases, leaving 4 bases of the junction unmatched. This CDR3 is built from 16 residues. The germline V gene encodes CDR1 SNHLY and CDR2 FYNNEI. CDR3 amino acids: CASSEARGRIQETQYF. The CDR3 DNA reads as TGTGCCAGCAGTGAAGCTCGCGGGAGGATCCAAGAGACCCAGTACTTC.

The J gene is TRBJ2-7, the V gene TRBV11-3, with 8 bases fitting TRBD1. The CDR3 length is 15 residues. The germline gives CDR1 SGHNT, CDR2 YENEEA. V shed 4 bases and J 2 bases; nucleotides not matched to a gene: 7. This CDR3 is CASSSPGQGPYEQYF. The CDR3 nucleotides are TGTGCCAGCAGCTCTCCAGGACAGGGCCCCTACGAGCAGTACTTC.

The chain couples TRBV10-1 to TRBJ1-3; TRBD1 aligns across 7 bases. After removal of 6 bases from V and 0 bases from J, the junction contained 8 bases not matched to a gene. Germline CDR1 and CDR2: WNHNN and SYGVQD (reference sequence). The CDR3 spans 16 residues. CDR3 sequence (DNA): TGCGCCAGCAGCGATGACAGGGCCATCTCTGGAAACACCATATATTTT. Its protein is CASSDDRAISGNTIYF.

This clone was found a few times. CDR3 sequence reads: CASSLVTGGVNQETQYF. CDR3 nucleotide sequence: TGTGCCAGCAGCTTAGTAACGGGTGGCGTAAACCAAGAGACCCAGTACTTC. V is TRBV11-2 and J is TRBJ2-5; D is uncertain. The germline V gene encodes CDR1 SGHAT and CDR2 FQNNGV. The V gene lost 1 base and the J gene lost 0 bases, with 15 bases spanning the gap. This CDR3 spans 17 amino acids. The full variable domain, completed using reference TRBV11-2 and TRBJ2-5, is EAGVAQSPRYKIIEKRQSVAFWCNPISGHATLYWYQQILGQGPKLLIQFQNNGVVDDSQLPKDRFSAERLKGVDSTLKIQPAKLEDSAVYLCASSLVTGGVNQETQYFGPGTRLLVL.

The chain recombines TRBV9 with TRBJ2-1; 9 bases are shared with TRBD2. The CDR3 runs to 17 residues. Per germline, CDR1 SGDLS and CDR2 YYNGEE. V lost 0 bases, J lost 0 bases, and 4 bases stayed unmatched. The CDR3 here is CASSVAVSGSSYNEQFF. The CDR3 DNA follows: TGTGCCAGCAGCGTAGCTGTTAGCGGGAGCTCCTACAATGAGCAGTTCTTC.

The chain carries TRBV6-5 and TRBJ1-1, with no clear D. The V end was cut by 0 bases, the J end by 3 bases, with 8 bases between. This CDR3 region has 14 residues. Looked up from germline, CDR1 is MNHEY and CDR2 is SVGAGI. The chain's CDR3 is CASSYSGSHTEAFF. The DNA of the CDR3 is TGTGCCAGCAGTTACTCGGGCAGTCACACTGAAGCTTTCTTT.

The V gene is TRBV5-1, the J gene TRBJ2-1; 9 positions agree with TRBD1. CDR1 is SGHRS, CDR2 YFSETQ, per germline. With V trimmed by 5 bases and J by 7 bases, 13 bases remained unmatched. This CDR3 has 16 residues. Written as DNA, the CDR3 is TGCGCCAGCAGTTACCGTACAGGGGGCGCAGGGAATGAGCAGTTCTTC. This encodes CASSYRTGGAGNEQFF. Full variable domain (remainder filled in from reference TRBV5-1 and TRBJ2-1): KAGVTQTPRYLIKTRGQQVTLSCSPISGHRSVSWYQQTPGQGLQFLFEYFSETQRNKGNFPGRFSGRQFSNSRSEMNVSTLELGDSALYLCASSYRTGGAGNEQFFGPGTRLTVL.

This chain connects TRBV10-3 to TRBJ2-6; weak D call: TRBD1 (6 bases). The CDR3 has 19 amino acids. V shed 2 bases and J shed 1 base, with 18 bases lying between them. Germline lookup yields CDR1 ENHRY and CDR2 SYGVKD. The CDR3 reads CAISEGTNPLLSGANVLTF. CDR3 in DNA: TGTGCCATCAGTGAGGGGACAAACCCTCTACTTTCTGGGGCCAACGTCCTGACTTTC.

In this sample, this clone turned up a few times. This rearrangement joins TRBV7-3 to TRBJ2-1; 9 positions agree with TRBD2. Trimming removed 4 bases from V and 8 bases from J; junction bases left unmatched: 15. The germline V gene encodes CDR1 SGHTA and CDR2 FQGTGA. The CDR3 loop spans 17 amino acids. The CDR3 region is CASSSDPLAGVLDEQFF. The CDR3 DNA reads TGTGCCAGCAGCTCCGACCCTTTAGCGGGAGTTCTCGATGAGCAGTTCTTC. Supplemented by reference TRBV7-3 and TRBJ2-1, the full variable domain reads GAGVSQTPSNKVTEKGKYVELRCDPISGHTALYWYRQSLGQGPEFLIYFQGTGAADDSGLPNDRFFAVRPEGSVSTLKIQRTERGDSAVYLCASSSDPLAGVLDEQFFGPGTRLTVL.

The chain has TRBV5-4 and TRBJ1-1, with D perhaps matching TRBD1 (5 bases). The CDR3 loop spans 15 amino acids. Germline V gene data show CDR1 as SGHNT and CDR2 as YYREEE (reference sequence). V lost 0 bases and J 2 bases, leaving 11 bases between the germline ends. CDR3 bases: TGTGCCAGCAGCTTGGGCGGGGCACTAAACACTGAAGCTTTCTTT. This translates into CASSLGGALNTEAFF.

This chain uses TRBV5-6 with TRBJ2-1; the D is unclear. CDR3 size: 13 residues. Trimming removed 0 bases from V and 3 bases from J, with 4 bases in between. Germline V CDR1 and CDR2: SGHDT, YYEEEE. Here the CDR3 reads CASSLASYNEQFF. As DNA, the CDR3 is TGTGCCAGCAGCTTGGCGAGCTACAATGAGCAGTTCTTC.

The rearrangement links TRBV6-6 to TRBJ1-5; TRBD1 aligns across 9 bases. The ends lost 3 bases at V and 6 bases at J; junction bases unmatched: 9. The CDR3 is made up of 16 amino acids. CDR1 is MNHNY and CDR2 is SVGAGI in the germline V gene (reference sequence). The CDR3 coding sequence is TGTGCCAGCAGTTATACCGGGACAGGGTCCCTTCAGCCCCAGCATTTT. It yields the protein CASSYTGTGSLQPQHF.

The chain joins TRBV5-1 to TRBJ1-2; D perhaps matches TRBD1 (5 bases). Trimming stripped 0 bases from V and 3 bases from J, with 9 bases between. This CDR3 has 14 amino acids. Germline values: CDR1 SGHRS, CDR2 YFSETQ. The chain's CDR3 is CASSLGEGDYGYTF. CDR3 DNA: TGCGCCAGCAGCTTGGGTGAAGGGGACTATGGCTACACCTTC. Variable domain in full (rest from reference TRBV5-1 and TRBJ1-2): KAGVTQTPRYLIKTRGQQVTLSCSPISGHRSVSWYQQTPGQGLQFLFEYFSETQRNKGNFPGRFSGRQFSNSRSEMNVSTLELGDSALYLCASSLGEGDYGYTFGSGTRLTVV.

The V call is TRBV30, the J call TRBJ1-5; 8 bases are a match to TRBD1. The CDR3 is 13 residues long. V shed 8 bases, J shed 6 bases, and the junction held 9 bases outside the gene matches. Germline V gives CDR1 GTSNPN, CDR2 SVGIG (reference sequence). The CDR3 bases are TGTGCCCCCACTCAGGGGGCTCCTCAGCCCCAGCATTTT. This gives the protein CAPTQGAPQPQHF.

The rearrangement links TRBV5-1 to TRBJ1-5; TRBD1 is a possible D gene (5 bases). V shed 0 bases and J shed 11 bases, with 18 bases lying between them. The CDR3 length is 15 residues. Germline values: CDR1 SGHRS, CDR2 YFSETQ. The CDR3: CASSLGTGPGGSQHF. In nucleotides, the CDR3 is TGCGCCAGCAGCTTGGGTACAGGTCCCGGGGGGTCCCAGCATTTT.

This chain uses TRBV5-1 with TRBJ2-3, with 9 bases fitting TRBD1. This CDR3 has 18 residues. Germline values: CDR1 SGHRS, CDR2 YFSETQ. The trim removed 2 bases at V and 0 bases at J, leaving 10 bases unmatched. The CDR3 reads CASSFVRTGAASTDTQYF. For the CDR3, the DNA is TGCGCCAGCAGCTTCGTCCGGACAGGGGCAGCTAGCACAGATACGCAGTATTTT.

This clone occurred once. The chain has TRBV6-5 and TRBJ1-1; 9 positions match TRBD1. Germline V gives CDR1 MNHEY, CDR2 SVGAGI. V dropped 6 bases and J dropped 11; count of bases not matched to a gene: 13. The CDR3 is 14 amino acids. The CDR3 spells CASSAGTGSKKAFF. The CDR3 DNA reads as TGTGCCAGCAGCGCCGGGACAGGGAGCAAGAAGGCTTTCTTT.